The 11 T cell receptor beta chains below were found in one sample sequenced in a study of technical replicates of blood from a few donors. The data were produced by immunoSEQ multiplex PCR, yet TCRdb's version contains in-frame clones alone and is incomplete. There are tens of thousands of clones in the sample; around 93% occur only once, and under 5.5% lies in the top ten. Specimen: PBMCs. The receptors shown here come from a human donor in good health. Some clones in this sample may be carry-over from other donors' samples.

The chain employs TRBV13 and TRBJ2-1, with TRBD2 identical over 11 bases. V shed 5 bases and J 4 bases; nucleotides not matched to a gene: 4. The CDR3 totals 15 residues. Germline values: CDR1 PRHDT, CDR2 FYEKMQ (reference sequence). The CDR3 is CASSVGLAGYNEQFF. Written as DNA, the CDR3 is TGTGCCAGCAGCGTCGGACTAGCGGGTTACAATGAGCAGTTCTTC.

This rearrangement joins TRBV7-3 to TRBJ1-5; 7 nucleotides match TRBD1. Germline V gives CDR1 SGHTA, CDR2 FQGTGA. CDR3 length equals 15 residues. J was trimmed by 4 bases and V by 6 bases; bases with no gene match: 9. CDR3 amino acids: CASSWTGEPNQPQHF. CDR3 sequence (DNA): TGTGCCAGCAGTTGGACAGGTGAACCGAATCAGCCCCAGCATTTT. The full variable domain, rest sourced from reference TRBV7-3 and TRBJ1-5, is GAGVSQTPSNKVTEKGKYVELRCDPISGHTALYWYRQSLGQGPEFLIYFQGTGAADDSGLPNDRFFAVRPEGSVSTLKIQRTERGDSAVYLCASSWTGEPNQPQHFGDGTRLSIL.

The chain couples TRBV11-3 to TRBJ2-3, with D maybe TRBD2 (6 bases). This CDR3 region has 14 residues. Trimming took off 3 bases at V and 3 bases at J, with 10 bases between the two ends. Per germline, CDR1 SGHNT and CDR2 YENEEA. The CDR3 protein is CASSFGGLTDTQYF. The CDR3 nucleotides read TGTGCCAGCAGCTTCGGGGGTCTGACAGATACGCAGTATTTT.

J is TRBJ1-4 and V is TRBV15; the D gene is possibly TRBD1 (6 bases). The CDR3 spans 15 residues. In germline, CDR1 is LNHNV, CDR2 YYDKDF (reference sequence). Trimming removed 6 bases at V and 8 bases at J, with 19 bases between. The CDR3 DNA reads as TGTGCCACCAGACGAGGGGGGGGAGTCAGCGAAAAACTGTTTTTT. Its translation is CATRRGGGVSEKLFF.

The chain combines TRBV5-6 with TRBJ1-2; 7 nucleotides match TRBD1. The CDR3 sequence is 14 residues long. J lost 5 bases, V lost 3 bases, and 7 bases had no gene match. Germline CDR1 is SGHDT and CDR2 is YYEEEE. The CDR3 region has the DNA TGTGCCAGCAGCTCGGGGGACAGTGAATATGGCTACACCTTC. This codes for CASSSGDSEYGYTF. The complete variable domain, with remaining parts taken from reference TRBV5-6 and TRBJ1-2, reads DAGVTQSPTHLIKTRGQQVTLRCSPKSGHDTVSWYQQALGQGPQFIFQYYEEEERQRGNFPDRFSGHQFPNYSSELNVNALLLGDSALYLCASSSGDSEYGYTFGSGTRLTVV.

The V and J genes are TRBV19 and TRBJ2-4; D might be TRBD1 (6 bases). The germline CDR1 and CDR2 sequences are LNHDA and SQIVND (reference sequence). This CDR3 has 19 amino acids. V was cut by 3 bases and J by 1 base, with 22 bases left in between. CDR3 in amino acids: CASSIASGDTKEAKNIQYF. CDR3 coding DNA: TGTGCCAGTAGTATCGCGTCAGGGGATACAAAAGAGGCCAAAAACATTCAGTACTTC.

This clone is a singleton in its sample. The CDR3 region is CASRPSSSYNEQFF. CDR3 nucleotide sequence: TGCGCCAGCAGGCCCTCTAGCAGCTACAATGAGCAGTTCTTC. V is TRBV5-1 and J is TRBJ2-1, with D maybe TRBD2 (5 bases). V was cut by 5 bases and J by 3 bases, with 12 bases left in between. This CDR3 contains 14 residues. Per germline, CDR1 SGHRS and CDR2 YFSETQ.

The V gene is TRBV4-2, the J gene TRBJ1-5; D gene unclear. The ends were cut back, 0 bases at V and 0 bases at J, with 6 bases in the middle. From germline, CDR1 is LGHNA and CDR2 YNFKEQ. The CDR3 is made up of 15 amino acids. CDR3 in amino acids: CASSQDSDSNQPQHF. The CDR3 coding sequence is TGTGCCAGCAGCCAAGATTCAGATAGCAATCAGCCCCAGCATTTT.

Only one count was recorded for this clone. The gene calls are TRBV6-5 and TRBJ1-2; 8 nucleotides agree with TRBD1. CDR1 is MNHEY, CDR2 SVGAGI, per germline. The CDR3 is 15 amino acids. Trimming at V came to 0 bases and at J to 8 bases, leaving 8 bases not matched to a gene. Here the CDR3 reads CASSYSTGAVWGYTF. DNA for the CDR3: TGTGCCAGCAGTTACTCGACAGGGGCCGTGTGGGGCTACACCTTC.

The V and J genes are TRBV9 and TRBJ2-7; the D gene is possibly TRBD2 (6 bases). CDR1 is SGDLS, CDR2 YYNGEE, per germline. V was trimmed by 2 bases and J by 3 bases, leaving 15 bases between them. The CDR3 has 15 amino acids. The CDR3 is CASSVLGTSLYEQYF. The CDR3 nucleotides are TGTGCCAGCAGCGTTCTCGGGACTTCACTCTACGAGCAGTACTTC.

This chain uses TRBV5-5 with TRBJ1-1; tentative D call: TRBD1 (5 bases). The germline CDR1 and CDR2 sequences are SGHKS and YYEKEE (reference sequence). The CDR3 is 13 residues long. Between the trimmed V and J ends, which lost 1 base and 4 bases, there was a span of 8 bases. CDR3 nucleotide sequence: TGTGCCAGCAGCTTGTCCCAGGGCACTGAAGCTTTCTTT. Amino acid sequence: CASSLSQGTEAFF. Filled out from reference TRBV5-5 and TRBJ1-1, the complete variable domain reads DAGVTQSPTHLIKTRGQQVTLRCSPISGHKSVSWYQQVLGQGPQFIFQYYEKEERGRGNFPDRFSARQFPNYSSELNVNALLLGDSALYLCASSLSQGTEAFFGQGTRLTVV.